The next 27 T cell receptor beta chains were all read from a single sample in a study of cytomegalovirus exposure and HLA in healthy donors. Both 60 Vbeta primers and 13 Jbeta primers went into the PCR. Repertoires were generated with immunoSEQ multiplex PCR, while TCRdb's copy carries only in-frame clones and drops some. Its listing shows fewer than 200,000 clones. The specimen was PBMCs. These receptors originate from a man aged 25 to 40 in good health and CMV-seronegative.

The J gene is TRBJ2-1, the V gene TRBV10-3; 10 bases match TRBD1. The J segment lost 1 base and the V segment lost 4 bases, leaving 4 bases of the junction unmatched. This CDR3 is 16 amino acids long. The germline gives CDR1 ENHRY, CDR2 SYGVKD. The CDR3 reads CAISVRQGASYNEQFF. The CDR3 region has the DNA TGTGCCATCAGTGTCAGACAGGGGGCTTCCTACAATGAGCAGTTCTTC.

The genes are TRBV28 and TRBJ2-7, with 8 bases identical to TRBD1. The CDR3 runs to 15 residues. With V trimmed by 6 bases and J by 6 bases, 13 bases remained unmatched. CDR1 and CDR2 (germline): MDHEN, SYDVKM. Here the CDR3 reads CASSETGAGGGEQYF. In nucleotides, the CDR3 is TGTGCCAGCAGCGAAACGGGGGCAGGGGGCGGCGAGCAGTACTTC.

This rearrangement joins TRBV2 to TRBJ2-1; a possible D gene is TRBD2 (6 bases). The CDR3 loop spans 13 amino acids. V dropped 7 bases and J dropped 7 bases, with 14 bases sitting between them. The germline V gene has CDR1 SNHLY and CDR2 FYNNEI. For the CDR3, the DNA is TGTGCCAGCATGCGGGACTTGGAGAATGAGCAGTTCTTC. It encodes CASMRDLENEQFF. The entire variable domain, with the rest obtained from reference TRBV2 and TRBJ2-1, is as follows: EPEVTQTPSHQVTQMGQEVILRCVPISNHLYFYWYRQILGQKVEFLVSFYNNEISEKSEIFDDQFSVERPDGSNFTLKIRSTKLEDSAMYFCASMRDLENEQFFGPGTRLTVL.

The chain uses TRBV7-2 and TRBJ2-3; maybe TRBD2 (6 bases). Germline V gives CDR1 SGHTA, CDR2 FQGNSA. This CDR3 region has 17 residues. Trimming took off 7 bases at V and 2 bases at J, with 22 bases between the two ends. The CDR3 DNA reads as TGTGCCAGCACGCGCCCCCGGGCGGGACCGCACACAGATACGCAGTATTTT. It is translated as CASTRPRAGPHTDTQYF.

J is TRBJ1-6 and V is TRBV28; D remains ambiguous. CDR3 size: 14 residues. V lost 2 bases and J 7 bases, leaving 9 bases between the germline ends. In germline, CDR1 is MDHEN, CDR2 SYDVKM. CDR3 in DNA: TGTGCCAGCAGTTTAAGACTCGGCAATTCACCCCTCCACTTT. It codes for CASSLRLGNSPLHF. The full variable domain, its missing parts supplied by reference TRBV28 and TRBJ1-6, is DVKVTQSSRYLVKRTGEKVFLECVQDMDHENMFWYRQDPGLGLRLIYFSYDVKMKEKGDIPEGYSVSREKKERFSLILESASTNQTSMYLCASSLRLGNSPLHFGNGTRLTVT.

The rearrangement joins TRBV10-2 to TRBJ2-7; 9 bases are shared with TRBD2. V was clipped by 7 bases and J by 2 bases; unmatched bases: 6. This CDR3 has 14 residues. Germline-derived CDR1 and CDR2 are WSHSY and SAAADI. The CDR3 sequence is CASTRLAEAYEQYF. The DNA for the CDR3 is TGCGCCAGCACTCGACTAGCGGAGGCCTACGAGCAGTACTTC.

The rearrangement joins TRBV30 to TRBJ1-5, with D possibly being TRBD1 (5 bases). The CDR3 contains 13 residues. The germline V gene encodes CDR1 GTSNPN and CDR2 SVGIG (reference sequence). The V gene lost 2 bases and the J gene lost 5 bases, with 10 bases spanning the gap. CDR3: CAWSWGQDQPQHF. The CDR3 DNA reads TGTGCCTGGAGTTGGGGCCAAGATCAGCCCCAGCATTTT.

This chain links TRBV6-6 with TRBJ2-7; 10 nucleotides line up with TRBD1. Trimming removed 6 bases from V and 4 bases from J; junction bases left unmatched: 12. Germline V gene lookup returns CDR1 MNHNY and CDR2 SVGAGI (reference sequence). CDR3 length: 16 residues. The CDR3 DNA sequence: TGTGCCAGCAGCGCTACGAAGGACAGGGGGGGGTACGAGCAGTACTTC. Encoded protein: CASSATKDRGGYEQYF.

The chain has TRBV2 and TRBJ2-7; TRBD2 aligns across 7 bases. CDR1 and CDR2 from the germline V gene are SNHLY and FYNNEI. This CDR3 spans 14 amino acids. The ends lost 7 bases at V and 2 bases at J; junction bases unmatched: 8. The CDR3 DNA sequence: TGTGCCAGCATGGGAGGGGACGGTCCCTACGAGCAGTACTTC. Protein sequence: CASMGGDGPYEQYF.

The rearrangement links TRBV4-1 to TRBJ1-3; 8 nucleotides match TRBD1. The V gene end was trimmed by 2 bases and the J gene end by 0 bases; junction bases not matched to a gene: 9. Germline-derived CDR1 and CDR2 are MGHRA and YSYEKL. The CDR3 totals 18 residues. This chain's CDR3 is CASSQSGQGPLSGNTIYF. CDR3 bases: TGCGCCAGCAGCCAATCCGGACAGGGTCCACTCTCTGGAAACACCATATATTTT.

The chain's CDR3 is CASSWDSGASFVRAFF. DNA for the CDR3: TGTGCCAGCAGTTGGGACAGTGGTGCCTCATTCGTCAGAGCTTTCTTT. V usage is TRBV28 and J usage is TRBJ1-1; 7 bases match TRBD1. Per germline, CDR1 MDHEN and CDR2 SYDVKM. The ends lost 4 bases at V and 10 bases at J; junction bases unmatched: 18. The CDR3 covers 16 residues. Full variable domain (outside the CDR3, taken from reference TRBV28 and TRBJ1-1): DVKVTQSSRYLVKRTGEKVFLECVQDMDHENMFWYRQDPGLGLRLIYFSYDVKMKEKGDIPEGYSVSREKKERFSLILESASTNQTSMYLCASSWDSGASFVRAFFGQGTRLTVV.

The chain recombines TRBV9 with TRBJ2-2; D might be TRBD2 (5 bases). The CDR3 sequence is 17 residues long. Trimming took off 1 base at V and 1 base at J, with 14 bases between the two ends. Germline V gene sequence: CDR1 SGDLS, CDR2 YYNGEE. In nucleotides, the CDR3 is TGTGCCAGCAGCGTAAGGTTCGAGGAGGTGAACACCGGGGAGCTGTTTTTT. This gives the protein CASSVRFEEVNTGELFF.

This chain connects TRBV28 to TRBJ2-5, with a tentative D call TRBD1 (6 bases). CDR3 length: 13 amino acids. The V gene's germline CDR1 is MDHEN and CDR2 SYDVKM. V was cut by 1 base and J by 5 bases, with 8 bases left in between. Here the CDR3 DNA reads TGTGCCAGCAGTTTATACAGGGAGGAGACCCAGTACTTC. It encodes CASSLYREETQYF.

On this clone: Mismatch with germline at one junction end may stem from a read error. V gene TRBV4-2 combines with J gene TRBJ2-1, with D perhaps matching TRBD2 (5 bases). The CDR3 spans 15 residues. Germline V gene lookup returns CDR1 LGHNA and CDR2 YNFKEQ. The CDR3 nucleotides are TGTGCCAGCAGCCAAGGCAGCGGCTCCCACAATGAGCAGTTCTTC. The encoded protein is CASSQGSGSHNEQFF.

This rearrangement joins TRBV6-5 to TRBJ1-4; 8 nucleotides agree with TRBD1. Germline CDR1 and CDR2: MNHEY and SVGAGI. The length of the CDR3 is 14 residues. Unmatched junction bases numbered 4, after V lost 6 bases and J lost 4 bases. The CDR3 region has the DNA TGTGCCAGCAGACGACAGGGGCTTAATGAAAAACTGTTTTTT. Protein sequence: CASRRQGLNEKLFF.

The V and J genes are TRBV19 and TRBJ2-1, with 7 bases aligning to TRBD1. The CDR3 sequence is 14 residues long. Losses at the gene ends were 4 bases for V and 5 bases for J; bases not matched to a gene: 5. From germline, CDR1 is LNHDA and CDR2 SQIVND (reference sequence). The CDR3 sequence: CASSNRDRHNEQFF. The CDR3 region has the DNA TGTGCCAGTAGTAACCGGGACAGACACAATGAGCAGTTCTTC.

The chain has TRBV19 and TRBJ2-1; TRBD2 matches at 8 bases. V gave up 3 bases and J gave up 9 bases; unmatched junction bases: 13. CDR1 and CDR2 (germline): LNHDA, SQIVND (reference sequence). The CDR3 covers 16 residues. In DNA form, the CDR3 reads TGTGCCAGTAGTATCGGACGGGGGGGCGGGATCGCTGAGCAGTTCTTC. This translates into CASSIGRGGGIAEQFF.

The chain recombines TRBV9 with TRBJ1-1; no definite D call. Germline loops: CDR1 SGDLS, CDR2 YYNGEE. The CDR3 is 15 residues long. The V and J ends lost 0 bases and 11 bases respectively, with 20 bases between them. For the CDR3, the DNA is TGTGCCAGCAGCGTAGGGGCTAGGAACGGGGTAGAGGCTTTCTTT. It translates to CASSVGARNGVEAFF.

The chain couples TRBV10-2 to TRBJ2-5; 9 positions agree with TRBD2. Germline assignment: CDR1 WSHSY and CDR2 SAAADI. With V trimmed by 3 bases and J by 2 bases, 7 bases remained unmatched. This CDR3 has 16 residues. This CDR3 is CASSDYLAGIQETQYF. The CDR3 bases are TGCGCCAGCAGTGATTACCTAGCGGGGATACAAGAGACCCAGTACTTC.

The chain couples TRBV5-4 to TRBJ2-3, with D tentatively TRBD2 (6 bases). This CDR3 comprises 14 residues. CDR1 and CDR2 (germline): SGHNT, YYREEE (reference sequence). V lost 5 bases and J 1 base, leaving 11 bases between the germline ends. The chain's CDR3 is CASRAGSGTDTQYF. The CDR3 DNA is TGTGCCAGCAGGGCCGGGAGTGGCACAGATACGCAGTATTTT. The variable domain in full, with the rest retrieved from reference TRBV5-4 and TRBJ2-3, is ETGVTQSPTHLIKTRGQQVTLRCSSQSGHNTVSWYQQALGQGPQFIFQYYREEENGRGNFPPRFSGLQFPNYSSELNVNALELDDSALYLCASRAGSGTDTQYFGPGTRLTVL.

The chain links TRBV19 to TRBJ1-3; a weak D match, TRBD1 (5 bases). In germline, CDR1 is LNHDA, CDR2 SQIVND (reference sequence). The CDR3 has 15 residues. The V and J ends lost 11 bases and 0 bases respectively, with 17 bases between them. For the CDR3, the DNA is TGTGCCTCCAACAAGGGGCACGACTCTGGAAACACCATATATTTT. Its translation: CASNKGHDSGNTIYF.

The chain carries TRBV11-3 and TRBJ2-2; D perhaps matches TRBD1 (6 bases). V was clipped by 1 base and J by 6 bases, with 18 bases between them. The CDR3 totals 17 residues. Germline V gene lookup returns CDR1 SGHNT and CDR2 YENEEA. CDR3 residues: CASSLAPSRGSSGELFF. In nucleotides, the CDR3 is TGTGCCAGCAGCTTAGCCCCTTCCAGGGGTTCGTCCGGGGAGCTGTTTTTT.

The V gene is TRBV27, the J gene TRBJ2-5; D is undetermined. In germline, CDR1 is MNHEY, CDR2 SMNVEV (reference sequence). The CDR3 length is 13 residues. The V end was cut by 3 bases, the J end by 1 base, with 6 bases between. CDR3 sequence reads: CASSFSSQETQYF. CDR3 sequence (DNA): TGTGCCAGCAGTTTTAGCAGCCAAGAGACCCAGTACTTC.

The chain carries TRBV7-9 and TRBJ2-7; 14 bases fit TRBD2. CDR3 length equals 18 residues. J lost 9 bases, V lost 5 bases, and 18 bases had no gene match. Germline V lookup: CDR1 SEHNR, CDR2 FQNEAQ (reference sequence). CDR3 loop: CASSPGLAGGPPSTTQYF. The CDR3 coding sequence is TGTGCCAGCAGCCCCGGACTAGCGGGGGGTCCACCTTCTACGACGCAGTACTTC. The full variable domain, its missing parts supplied by reference TRBV7-9 and TRBJ2-7, is DTGVSQNPRHKITKRGQNVTFRCDPISEHNRLYWYRQTLGQGPEFLTYFQNEAQLEKSRLLSDRFSAERPKGSFSTLEIQRTEQGDSAMYLCASSPGLAGGPPSTTQYFGPGTRLTVT.

This chain links TRBV7-2 with TRBJ1-6; 10 nucleotides align to TRBD1. Trimming at V came to 0 bases and at J to 9 bases, leaving 8 bases not matched to a gene. Looked up from germline, CDR1 is SGHTA and CDR2 is FQGNSA. The CDR3 is made up of 17 amino acids. The CDR3 DNA follows: TGTGCCAGCAGCTTAGCGGGACCGGGACAGGGGACTTCACCCCTCCACTTT. This gives the protein CASSLAGPGQGTSPLHF. Together with reference TRBV7-2 and TRBJ1-6, the CDR3 gives the full variable domain: GAGVSQSPSNKVTEKGKDVELRCDPISGHTALYWYRQSLGQGLEFLIYFQGNSAPDKSGLPSDRFSAERTGGSVSTLTIQRTQQEDSAVYLCASSLAGPGQGTSPLHFGNGTRLTVT.

About this clone: Other DNA sequences in this specimen translate into the identical CDR3. This rearrangement joins TRBV19 to TRBJ1-4; tentative D call: TRBD1 (5 bases). This CDR3 has 12 amino acids. CDR1 and CDR2 (germline): LNHDA, SQIVND (reference sequence). V lost 3 bases, J lost 8 bases, and 7 bases lay in between. This chain's CDR3 is CASSIRGEKLFF. CDR3 DNA sequence: TGTGCCAGTAGTATCCGGGGGGAAAAACTGTTTTTT.

This rearrangement joins TRBV7-7 to TRBJ2-2; D remains ambiguous. The CDR3 is 15 amino acids. CDR1 is SSHAT and CDR2 is FNYEAQ in the germline V gene (reference sequence). V shed 3 bases and J shed 2 bases, with 10 bases lying between them. CDR3 sequence: CASSLAGSNTGELFF. CDR3 nucleotide sequence: TGTGCCAGCAGCTTGGCCGGGTCAAACACCGGGGAGCTGTTTTTT. The full variable domain, its missing parts supplied by reference TRBV7-7 and TRBJ2-2, is GAGVSQSPRYKVTKRGQDVTLRCDPISSHATLYWYQQALGQGPEFLTYFNYEAQPDKSGLPSDRFSAERPEGSISTLTIQRTEQRDSAMYRCASSLAGSNTGELFFGEGSRLTVL.